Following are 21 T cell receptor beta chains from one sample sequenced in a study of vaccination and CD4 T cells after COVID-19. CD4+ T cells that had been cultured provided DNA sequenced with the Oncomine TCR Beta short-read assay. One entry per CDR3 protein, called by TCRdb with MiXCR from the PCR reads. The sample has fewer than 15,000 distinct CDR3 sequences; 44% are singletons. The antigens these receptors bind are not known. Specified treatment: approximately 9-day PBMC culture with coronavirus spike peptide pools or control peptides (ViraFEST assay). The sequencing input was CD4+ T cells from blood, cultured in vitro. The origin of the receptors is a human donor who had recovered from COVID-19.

The CDR3 sequence is CASRRTSGSGEQYF. CDR3 coding DNA: TGTGCCAGCAGGAGGACTAGCGGGAGTGGCGAGCAGTACTTC. This sequence joins TRBV9 and TRBJ2-7, with 13 bases lining up with TRBD2. The CDR3 sequence is 14 residues long. The junction had 5 bases not matched to a gene; V was cut back by 5 bases and J by 6 bases. Germline CDR1 and CDR2: SGDLS and YYNGEE.

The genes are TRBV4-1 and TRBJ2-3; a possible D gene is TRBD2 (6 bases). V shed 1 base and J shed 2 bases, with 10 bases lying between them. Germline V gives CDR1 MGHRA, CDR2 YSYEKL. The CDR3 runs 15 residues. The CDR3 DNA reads TGCGCCAGCAGCCAAGGACGGGAGCCCACAGATACGCAGTATTTT. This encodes CASSQGREPTDTQYF.

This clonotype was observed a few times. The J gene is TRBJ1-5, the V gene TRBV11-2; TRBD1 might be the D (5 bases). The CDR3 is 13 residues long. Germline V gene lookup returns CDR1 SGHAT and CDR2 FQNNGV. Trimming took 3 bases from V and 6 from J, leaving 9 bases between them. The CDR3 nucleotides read TGTGCCAGCAGCTTCCAGGGAAGTCAGCCCCAGCATTTT. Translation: CASSFQGSQPQHF.

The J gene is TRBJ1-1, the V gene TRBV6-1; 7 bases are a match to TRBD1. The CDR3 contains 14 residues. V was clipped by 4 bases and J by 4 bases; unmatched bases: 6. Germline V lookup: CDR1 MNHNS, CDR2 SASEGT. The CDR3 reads CASSVQGVGTEAFF. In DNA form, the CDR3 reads TGTGCCAGCAGTGTCCAGGGGGTCGGCACTGAAGCTTTCTTT.

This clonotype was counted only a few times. CDR3 bases: TGTGCCAGCAGTTTGAAGGGGCAAGGGTCTGGAAACACCATATATTTT. Translating it yields CASSLKGQGSGNTIYF. This chain connects TRBV27 to TRBJ1-3; a possible D gene is TRBD1 (5 bases). This CDR3 is built from 16 residues. Trimming took off 3 bases at V and 1 base at J, with 13 bases between the two ends. Germline CDR1 MNHEY, CDR2 SMNVEV (reference sequence).

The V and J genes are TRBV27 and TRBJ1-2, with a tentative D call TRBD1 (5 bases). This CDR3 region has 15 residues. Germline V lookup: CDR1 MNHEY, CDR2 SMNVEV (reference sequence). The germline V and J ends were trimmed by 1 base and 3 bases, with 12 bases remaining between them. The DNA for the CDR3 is TGTGCCAGCAGTTTATGGGCAGGGAGGGACTATGGCTACACCTTC. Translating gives CASSLWAGRDYGYTF.

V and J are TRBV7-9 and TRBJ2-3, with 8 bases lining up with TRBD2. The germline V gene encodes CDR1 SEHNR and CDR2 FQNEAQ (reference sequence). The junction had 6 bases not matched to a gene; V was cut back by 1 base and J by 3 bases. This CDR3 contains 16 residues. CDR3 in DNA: TGTGCCAGCAGCTTAGTGGTTAGCGGGGAGACAGATACGCAGTATTTT. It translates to CASSLVVSGETDTQYF. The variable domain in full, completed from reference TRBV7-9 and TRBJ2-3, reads DTGVSQNPRHKITKRGQNVTFRCDPISEHNRLYWYRQTLGQGPEFLTYFQNEAQLEKSRLLSDRFSAERPKGSFSTLEIQRTEQGDSAMYLCASSLVVSGETDTQYFGPGTRLTVL.

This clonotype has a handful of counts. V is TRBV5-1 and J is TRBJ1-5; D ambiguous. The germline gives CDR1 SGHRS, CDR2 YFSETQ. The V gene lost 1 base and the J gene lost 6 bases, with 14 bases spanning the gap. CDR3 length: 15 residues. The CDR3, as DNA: TGCGCCAGCAGCTTGACTGGGGAATTGGGTCAGCCCCAGCATTTT. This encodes CASSLTGELGQPQHF.

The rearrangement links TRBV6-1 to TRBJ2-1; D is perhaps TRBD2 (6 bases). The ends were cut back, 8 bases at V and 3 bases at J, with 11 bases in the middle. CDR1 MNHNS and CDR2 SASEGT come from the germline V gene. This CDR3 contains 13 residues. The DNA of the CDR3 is TGTGCCAGCCTTAGACTAGACTACAATGAGCAGTTCTTC. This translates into CASLRLDYNEQFF.

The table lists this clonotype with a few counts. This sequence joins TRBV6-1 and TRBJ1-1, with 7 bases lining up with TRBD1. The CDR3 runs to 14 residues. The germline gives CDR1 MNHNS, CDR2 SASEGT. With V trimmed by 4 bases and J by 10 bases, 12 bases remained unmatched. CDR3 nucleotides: TGTGCCAGCAGTGCCACAGGGGCCGTACGGGGAGCTTTCTTT. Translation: CASSATGAVRGAFF.

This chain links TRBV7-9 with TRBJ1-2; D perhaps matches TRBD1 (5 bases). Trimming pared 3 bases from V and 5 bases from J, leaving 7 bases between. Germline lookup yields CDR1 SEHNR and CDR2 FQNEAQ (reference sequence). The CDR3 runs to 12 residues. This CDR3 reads CASSFDSYGYTF. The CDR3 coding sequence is TGTGCCAGCAGCTTCGACAGTTATGGCTACACCTTC. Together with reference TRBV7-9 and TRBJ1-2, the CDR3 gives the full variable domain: DTGVSQNPRHKITKRGQNVTFRCDPISEHNRLYWYRQTLGQGPEFLTYFQNEAQLEKSRLLSDRFSAERPKGSFSTLEIQRTEQGDSAMYLCASSFDSYGYTFGSGTRLTVV.

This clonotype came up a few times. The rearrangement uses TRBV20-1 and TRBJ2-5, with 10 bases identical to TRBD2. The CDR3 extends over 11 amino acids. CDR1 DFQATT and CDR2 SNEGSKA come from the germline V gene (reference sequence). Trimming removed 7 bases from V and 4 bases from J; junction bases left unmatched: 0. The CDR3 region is CSGLAGETQYF. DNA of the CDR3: TGCAGTGGACTAGCGGGAGAGACCCAGTACTTC.

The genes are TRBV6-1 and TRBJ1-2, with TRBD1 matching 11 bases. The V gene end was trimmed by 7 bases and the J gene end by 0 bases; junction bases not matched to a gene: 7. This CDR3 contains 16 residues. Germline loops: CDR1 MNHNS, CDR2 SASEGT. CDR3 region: CASIRGQGAPNYGYTF. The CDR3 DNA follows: TGTGCCAGCATTAGAGGACAGGGGGCGCCTAACTATGGCTACACCTTC.

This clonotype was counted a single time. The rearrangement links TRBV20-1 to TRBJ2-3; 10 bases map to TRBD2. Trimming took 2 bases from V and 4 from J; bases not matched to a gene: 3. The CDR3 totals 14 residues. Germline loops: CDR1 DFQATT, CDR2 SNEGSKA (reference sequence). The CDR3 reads CSARHGLAADTQYF. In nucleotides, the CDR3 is TGCAGTGCTAGACATGGACTAGCGGCAGATACGCAGTATTTT.

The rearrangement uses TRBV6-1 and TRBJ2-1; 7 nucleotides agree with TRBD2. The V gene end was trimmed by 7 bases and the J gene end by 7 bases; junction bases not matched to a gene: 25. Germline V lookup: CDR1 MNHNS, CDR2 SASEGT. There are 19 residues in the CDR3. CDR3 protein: CASTPSRELAVRKGNEQFF. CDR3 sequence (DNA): TGTGCCAGCACCCCAAGCCGCGAGCTAGCGGTTCGAAAGGGGAATGAGCAGTTCTTC.

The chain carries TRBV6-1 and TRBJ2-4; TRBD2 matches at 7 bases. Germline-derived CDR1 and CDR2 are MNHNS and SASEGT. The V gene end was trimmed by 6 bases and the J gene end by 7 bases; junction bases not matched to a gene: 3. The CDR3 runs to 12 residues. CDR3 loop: CASSSGGNIQYF. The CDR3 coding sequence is TGTGCCAGCAGCTCCGGGGGGAACATTCAGTACTTC.

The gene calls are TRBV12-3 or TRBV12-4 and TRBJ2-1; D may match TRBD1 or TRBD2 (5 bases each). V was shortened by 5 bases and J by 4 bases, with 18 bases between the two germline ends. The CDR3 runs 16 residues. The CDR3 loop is CASSREGAKIYNEQFF. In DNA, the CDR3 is TGTGCCAGCAGTCGGGAAGGGGCGAAGATTTACAATGAGCAGTTCTTC.

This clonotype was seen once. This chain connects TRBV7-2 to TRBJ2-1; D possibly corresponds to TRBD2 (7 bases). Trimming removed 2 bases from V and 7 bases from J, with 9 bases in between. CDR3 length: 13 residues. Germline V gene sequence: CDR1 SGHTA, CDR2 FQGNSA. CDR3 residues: CASSLRGANEQFF. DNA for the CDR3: TGTGCCAGCAGCTTACGGGGGGCAAATGAGCAGTTCTTC.

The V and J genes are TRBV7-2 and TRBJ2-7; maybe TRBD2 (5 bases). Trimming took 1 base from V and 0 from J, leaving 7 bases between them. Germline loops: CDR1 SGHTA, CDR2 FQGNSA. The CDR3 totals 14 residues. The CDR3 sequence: CASSLVGGSYEQYF. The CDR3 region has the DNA TGTGCCAGCAGCTTAGTAGGAGGCTCCTACGAGCAGTACTTC.

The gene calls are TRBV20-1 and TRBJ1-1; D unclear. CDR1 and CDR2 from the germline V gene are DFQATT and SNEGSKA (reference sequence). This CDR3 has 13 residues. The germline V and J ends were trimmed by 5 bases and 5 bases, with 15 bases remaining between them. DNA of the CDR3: TGCAGTGCTTGGCCCCCCGCGGGAACTGAAGCTTTCTTT. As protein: CSAWPPAGTEAFF.

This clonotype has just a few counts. This CDR3 reads CASSQDLPSYEQYF. In DNA, the CDR3 is TGTGCCAGCAGCCAAGATTTGCCTTCCTACGAGCAGTACTTC. V usage is TRBV4-2 and J usage is TRBJ2-7; no firm D call. The V end was cut by 0 bases, the J end by 1 base, with 7 bases between. Germline loops: CDR1 LGHNA, CDR2 YNFKEQ. The CDR3 is made up of 14 amino acids.